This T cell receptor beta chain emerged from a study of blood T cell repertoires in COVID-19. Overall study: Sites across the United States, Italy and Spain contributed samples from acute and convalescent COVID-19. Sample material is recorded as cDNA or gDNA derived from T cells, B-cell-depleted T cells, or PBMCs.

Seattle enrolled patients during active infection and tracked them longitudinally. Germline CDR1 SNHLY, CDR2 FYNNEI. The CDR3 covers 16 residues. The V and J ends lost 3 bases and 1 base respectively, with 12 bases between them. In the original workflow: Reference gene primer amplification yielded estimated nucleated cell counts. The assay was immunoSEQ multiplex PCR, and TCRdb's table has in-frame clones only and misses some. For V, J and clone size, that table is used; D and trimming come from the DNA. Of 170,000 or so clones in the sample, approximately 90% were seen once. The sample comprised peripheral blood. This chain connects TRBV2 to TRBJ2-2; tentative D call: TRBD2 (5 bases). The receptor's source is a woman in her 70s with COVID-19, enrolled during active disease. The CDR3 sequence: CASSEQGGGNTGELFF. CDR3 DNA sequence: TGTGCCAGCAGTGAGCAAGGCGGAGGGAACACCGGGGAGCTGTTTTTT.